This note documents a single T cell receptor beta chain sequence. Its antigen is currently not known. No base quality values were provided; no much bigger clone lies one nucleotide off. The record originates from a study of control samples from healthy donors and cancer patients (dated by TCRdb to about 2020). Library preparation employed the immunoSEQ multiplex PCR assay. TCRdb retrieved this table from immuneACCESS and kept in-frame rearrangements only. Not all clones are present; in checked studies, unresolved V genes account for under half, and no reason is known for the remainder. For this sample there are over 100,000 clones; about nine tenths appear just once. The leading ten clones occupy more than 3.5% of the sample. Sequenced sample: blood. The sequence came from a human donor in good health. The donor label of this sample is uncertain.

This receptor carries the CDR3 CASSPAGGYNEQFF. The nucleotides are TGTGCCAGCTCACCCGCAGGGGGCTACAATGAGCAGTTCTTC. The chain couples TRBV18 to TRBJ2-1, with 7 middle bases fitting TRBD1. CDR1 is given as KGHSH and CDR2 as LQKENI, both from the germline V gene. Inclusive of the bounding cysteine and phenylalanine, the CDR3 is 14 residues long. Of all the DNA, just the CDR3 is kept, 42 bases in frame from base 1. V has 3 bases trimmed and J has 3 bases trimmed; junction bases matching no gene number 2.